One sample yielded the 20 T cell receptor beta chains listed below, sequenced in a study of OX40 agonist ivuxolimab in advanced cancers. The repertoire was sequenced with immunoSEQ multiplex PCR; TCRdb's copy has only in-frame clones and lacks some. The repertoire has about 46,000 clones, about 74% of them found once; the top ten carry under 3%. The sample was CD4+ or CD8+ T cells sorted from blood, taken in a trial of the OX40 agonist ivuxolimab. The origin of the receptors is an adult with an advanced solid tumor such as melanoma, head and neck, liver or kidney cancer.

This clone was seen a handful of times. V and J are TRBV7-8 and TRBJ2-7; tentative D call: TRBD2 (5 bases). The CDR3 consists of 15 residues. CDR1 and CDR2 from the germline V gene are SGHVS and FQNEAQ. V gave up 5 bases and J gave up 2 bases, with 16 bases separating them. The CDR3 is CASSAYRVGAYEQYF. The CDR3 DNA follows: TGTGCCAGCAGCGCCTACCGCGTGGGAGCCTACGAGCAGTACTTC.

This chain connects TRBV5-1 to TRBJ2-1; no clear D gene. The length of the CDR3 is 15 residues. Germline assignment: CDR1 SGHRS and CDR2 YFSETQ. With 0 bases removed from V and 4 bases from J, the gap between germline ends came to 11 bases. Written as DNA, the CDR3 is TGCGCCAGCAGCTTGGCCGTCAGCGAATACAATGAGCAGTTCTTC. This gives the protein CASSLAVSEYNEQFF.

V gene TRBV28 combines with J gene TRBJ1-2, with D unclear. There are 12 residues in the CDR3. Germline V gene sequence: CDR1 MDHEN, CDR2 SYDVKM. V gave up 1 base and J gave up 8 bases, with 8 bases separating them. CDR3 protein: CASSLSVRGYTF. The CDR3 nucleotides read TGTGCCAGCAGTTTATCAGTCAGAGGCTACACCTTC.

The chain uses TRBV28 and TRBJ2-1, with 7 nucleotides matching TRBD2. Trimming removed 6 bases from V and 7 bases from J; junction bases left unmatched: 9. The CDR3 is 14 residues long. CDR1 and CDR2 from the germline V gene are MDHEN and SYDVKM. The DNA of the CDR3 is TGTGCCAGCAGGCCGGGAGGTCAGCGTAATGAGCAGTTCTTC. This gives the protein CASRPGGQRNEQFF. Filled out from reference TRBV28 and TRBJ2-1, the complete variable domain reads DVKVTQSSRYLVKRTGEKVFLECVQDMDHENMFWYRQDPGLGLRLIYFSYDVKMKEKGDIPEGYSVSREKKERFSLILESASTNQTSMYLCASRPGGQRNEQFFGPGTRLTVL.

The V call is TRBV2, the J call TRBJ1-1, with D perhaps TRBD1 (6 bases). The CDR3 totals 17 residues. Trimming left V 2 bases short and J 4 bases short, with 20 bases between. CDR1 and CDR2 (germline): SNHLY, FYNNEI. CDR3 region: CASSESIGRGVFTEAFF. DNA of the CDR3: TGTGCCAGCAGTGAAAGTATTGGCAGGGGAGTTTTCACTGAAGCTTTCTTT.

This clone was seen a few times. This chain joins TRBV7-2 and TRBJ2-1, with D tentatively TRBD2 (6 bases). V was clipped by 2 bases and J by 8 bases, with 10 bases between them. The CDR3 loop spans 13 amino acids. CDR1 is SGHTA, CDR2 FQGNSA, per germline. CDR3 nucleotides: TGTGCCAGCAGCTTAACTAGCAGAGATGAGCAGTTCTTC. It encodes CASSLTSRDEQFF.

This chain links TRBV5-4 with TRBJ1-1; D is ambiguous. CDR3 length equals 11 residues. V lost 3 bases and J 3 bases, leaving 3 bases between the germline ends. CDR1 is SGHNT, CDR2 YYREEE, per germline (reference sequence). CDR3 protein: CASSWDTEAFF. The CDR3 DNA reads as TGTGCCAGCAGCTGGGACACTGAAGCTTTCTTT.

The rearrangement uses TRBV28 and TRBJ2-3; tentatively, D is TRBD2 (6 bases). Germline V gives CDR1 MDHEN, CDR2 SYDVKM. V was trimmed by 3 bases and J by 3 bases, leaving 19 bases between them. The length of the CDR3 is 17 residues. The CDR3 protein is CASSFAPGWGGTDTQYF. The CDR3 region has the DNA TGTGCCAGCAGTTTCGCCCCCGGCTGGGGAGGAACAGATACGCAGTATTTT. The whole variable domain, remainder taken from reference TRBV28 and TRBJ2-3, is DVKVTQSSRYLVKRTGEKVFLECVQDMDHENMFWYRQDPGLGLRLIYFSYDVKMKEKGDIPEGYSVSREKKERFSLILESASTNQTSMYLCASSFAPGWGGTDTQYFGPGTRLTVL.

In DNA, the CDR3 is TGTGCCAGCTCAGTCCGGGTCGAGGGGTACGGGCCTGAAAAACTGTTTTTT. Translating it yields CASSVRVEGYGPEKLFF. This sequence joins TRBV18 and TRBJ1-4, with D maybe TRBD1 (5 bases). The CDR3 loop spans 17 amino acids. V was cut by 5 bases and J by 7 bases, with 23 bases left in between. Germline V gene lookup returns CDR1 KGHSH and CDR2 LQKENI.

The chain carries TRBV18 and TRBJ2-3; 10 bases map to TRBD2. CDR1 KGHSH and CDR2 LQKENI come from the germline V gene. This CDR3 has 17 amino acids. Trimming took 0 bases from V and 1 from J; bases not matched to a gene: 4. The CDR3 loop reads CASSPPSTSGRTDTQYF. CDR3 DNA sequence: TGTGCCAGCTCACCACCCTCGACTAGCGGGCGCACAGATACGCAGTATTTT.

The genes are TRBV29-1 and TRBJ1-2; D is possibly TRBD1 (5 bases). Trimming cost V 7 bases and J 8 bases, with 11 bases left between them. The CDR3 totals 10 residues. Per the germline V gene, CDR1 is SQVTM and CDR2 is ANQGSEA. The CDR3 DNA reads TGCAGCGCCCCAGGGAAAGGCTACACCTTC. Its protein is CSAPGKGYTF.

The V call is TRBV10-3, the J call TRBJ2-5; unclear D gene. This CDR3 spans 9 amino acids. Trimming removed 10 bases at V and 1 base at J, with 1 base between. CDR1 and CDR2 (germline): ENHRY, SYGVKD. CDR3 DNA: TGTGCCACCCAAGAGACCCAGTACTTC. Translated, it gives CATQETQYF.

The rearrangement joins TRBV6-5 to TRBJ2-3, with a tentative D call TRBD2 (5 bases). Between the trimmed V and J ends, which lost 5 bases and 3 bases, there was a span of 9 bases. This CDR3 is built from 13 residues. Per germline, CDR1 MNHEY and CDR2 SVGAGI. Written as DNA, the CDR3 is TGTGCCAGCAGTGAGAGGGATACAGATACGCAGTATTTT. Translation: CASSERDTDTQYF.

The chain has TRBV5-1 and TRBJ1-3, with D uncertain. V lost 1 base and J lost 1, with 12 bases in between. The CDR3 has 16 residues. Germline CDR1 is SGHRS and CDR2 is YFSETQ. The CDR3 sequence is CASSLNGFGSGNTIYF. For the CDR3, the DNA is TGCGCCAGCAGCTTGAATGGGTTTGGGTCTGGAAACACCATATATTTT.

The chain joins TRBV4-1 to TRBJ1-5; D is possibly TRBD1 (5 bases). Germline V gene sequence: CDR1 MGHRA, CDR2 YSYEKL. The V gene lost 1 base and the J gene lost 1 base, with 14 bases spanning the gap. The CDR3 spans 17 residues. The CDR3 reads CASSQGGGRGSNQPQHF. The CDR3 bases are TGCGCCAGCAGCCAAGGTGGGGGGAGGGGAAGCAATCAGCCCCAGCATTTT.

The V gene is TRBV28, the J gene TRBJ1-2; D might be TRBD1 (5 bases). Looked up from germline, CDR1 is MDHEN and CDR2 is SYDVKM. V lost 8 bases and J 3 bases, leaving 10 bases between the germline ends. CDR3 length equals 12 residues. Written as DNA, the CDR3 is TGTGCCAGCGCCTGGGGGTACTATGGCTACACCTTC. Its protein is CASAWGYYGYTF.

This clone showed up just a few times. The V and J genes are TRBV14 and TRBJ1-2, with 7 bases that match TRBD1. Trimming removed 4 bases from V and 8 bases from J; junction bases left unmatched: 7. Germline V gives CDR1 SGHDN, CDR2 FVKESK. This CDR3 has 13 amino acids. The CDR3 region has the DNA TGTGCCAGCAGCCCTAGACAGGGAGACGGCTACACCTTC. Translated, it gives CASSPRQGDGYTF.

The chain employs TRBV2 and TRBJ1-4; D is unresolved. The CDR3 has 13 amino acids. From germline, CDR1 is SNHLY and CDR2 FYNNEI. V lost 6 bases, J lost 3 bases, and 8 bases lay in between. The CDR3 is CASRQVPNEKLFF. CDR3 nucleotides: TGTGCCAGCAGGCAGGTCCCTAATGAAAAACTGTTTTTT. The whole variable domain, filled in from reference TRBV2 and TRBJ1-4, reads EPEVTQTPSHQVTQMGQEVILRCVPISNHLYFYWYRQILGQKVEFLVSFYNNEISEKSEIFDDQFSVERPDGSNFTLKIRSTKLEDSAMYFCASRQVPNEKLFFGSGTQLSVL.

The V call is TRBV7-2, the J call TRBJ2-1, with 8 positions matching TRBD2. The CDR3 loop spans 14 amino acids. The V segment lost 5 bases and the J segment 3 bases; nucleotides outside the gene matches: 3. Germline loops: CDR1 SGHTA, CDR2 FQGNSA. The CDR3 loop reads CASSRSGSYNEQFF. CDR3 coding DNA: TGTGCCAGCAGCCGGAGCGGGAGCTACAATGAGCAGTTCTTC.

The chain is built from TRBV5-1 and TRBJ1-4; D is undetermined. V gave up 0 bases and J gave up 0 bases, with 6 bases separating them. There are 15 residues in the CDR3. Germline V CDR1 and CDR2: SGHRS, YFSETQ. Here the CDR3 DNA reads TGCGCCAGCAGCTTGGACGTTGCAACTAATGAAAAACTGTTTTTT. It is translated as CASSLDVATNEKLFF.